One sample yielded the 32 T cell receptor beta chains listed below, sequenced in a study of blood T cell repertoires in COVID-19 (dated by TCRdb to about 2020). Libraries were built with the immunoSEQ multiplex PCR assay. What TCRdb holds here is the immuneACCESS table cut down to in-frame rearrangements. Part of the clones is not present; checked against another copy, under half of the missing clones reflect an unresolved V gene, and the others are unexplained. This sample is represented by approximately 99,000 clones; 86% of them were singletons. The ten largest clones capture roughly 13% of the sample. The material sequenced was peripheral blood. Receptors were obtained from a woman in her sixties in a cohort sampled during active or convalescent COVID-19.

J is TRBJ1-2 and V is TRBV2; 10 bases match TRBD1. This CDR3 comprises 16 residues. Trimming took 6 bases from V and 4 from J; bases not matched to a gene: 11. Germline CDR1 reads SNHLY; CDR2 reads FYNNEI. CDR3 amino acids: CASSETGTGALYGYTF. The CDR3 DNA follows: TGTGCCAGCAGCGAGACCGGGACAGGGGCCCTCTATGGCTACACCTTC.

The chain recombines TRBV3-1 (or the pseudogene TRBV3-2) with TRBJ1-1; D call uncertain. Trimming left V 5 bases short and J 1 base short, with 5 bases between. From germline, CDR1 is LGHDT and CDR2 YNNKEL (reference sequence). This CDR3 has 12 residues. The CDR3 coding sequence is TGTGCCAGCAGCTATTCGAACACTGAAGCTTTCTTT. This gives the protein CASSYSNTEAFF.

The chain recombines TRBV15 with TRBJ2-3, with 7 positions matching TRBD1. Per the germline V gene, CDR1 is LNHNV and CDR2 is YYDKDF (reference sequence). Trimming removed 4 bases from V and 4 bases from J; junction bases left unmatched: 5. This CDR3 is 14 amino acids long. CDR3 bases: TGTGCCACCAGCAAGGGACAGTTTCCAGATACGCAGTATTTT. As protein: CATSKGQFPDTQYF.

The chain couples TRBV5-6 to TRBJ1-2, with a weak D call TRBD1 (5 bases). The V and J ends lost 2 bases and 7 bases respectively, with 21 bases between them. CDR3 length: 16 residues. Germline V gene lookup returns CDR1 SGHDT and CDR2 YYEEEE. For the CDR3, the DNA is TGTGCCAGCAGCTTTAACGTGATCCCGGGGGGACGTGGCTACACCTTC. It yields the protein CASSFNVIPGGRGYTF.

The chain is built from TRBV9 and TRBJ2-6; TRBD1 aligns across 11 bases. Germline V lookup: CDR1 SGDLS, CDR2 YYNGEE. The J segment lost 0 bases and the V segment lost 3 bases, leaving 5 bases of the junction unmatched. The length of the CDR3 is 18 residues. The CDR3 nucleotides are TGTGCCAGCAGCGGTGGACAGGGGGCTCTCTCTGGGGCCAACGTCCTGACTTTC. Translating it yields CASSGGQGALSGANVLTF.

V usage is TRBV7-2 and J usage is TRBJ2-5, with D unresolved. V lost 5 bases and J lost 3, with 19 bases in between. The germline CDR1 and CDR2 sequences are SGHTA and FQGNSA. CDR3 length equals 16 residues. The CDR3 region has the DNA TGTGCCAGCAGCATCCACTCCGCCGGAGCCGAAGAGACCCAGTACTTC. This encodes CASSIHSAGAEETQYF.

This clone came up once. The CDR3 spells CASNGGGPREQYF. The CDR3 region has the DNA TGTGCCAGCAACGGGGGGGGTCCTAGGGAGCAGTACTTC. This rearrangement joins TRBV28 to TRBJ2-7; 8 bases are shared with TRBD2. V gave up 7 bases and J gave up 7 bases; unmatched junction bases: 9. Per germline, CDR1 MDHEN and CDR2 SYDVKM. CDR3 length: 13 residues.

Details on this clone: At one end the junction does not follow the germline gene, possibly because of a read error. The chain recombines TRBV5-4 with TRBJ2-1, with a tentative D call TRBD2 (7 bases). CDR1 is SGHNT and CDR2 is YYREEE in the germline V gene (reference sequence). The CDR3 is 16 residues long. CDR3 region: CASTKGGDGPYNEQFF. The CDR3 nucleotides are TGTGCCAGCACCAAAGGGGGGGATGGCCCCTACAATGAACAGTTCTTC.

As concerns this clone: It is unclear where the CDR3 begins or ends on the DNA, so no DNA is shown, and the CDR3 is as TCRdb lists it. The chain is built from TRBV29-1 and TRBJ2-1; the D call TRBD1 from the table was never checked on the DNA. The CDR3 comprises 15 residues, both ends counted. Germline values: CDR1 SQVTM, CDR2 ANQGSEA. The CDR3 here is CSVENFGQGASQAFF.

The V gene is TRBV27, the J gene TRBJ1-2; the D gene is possibly TRBD1 (5 bases). The CDR3 spans 14 residues. Looked up from germline, CDR1 is MNHEY and CDR2 is SMNVEV (reference sequence). V lost 3 bases, J lost 8 bases, and 16 bases lay in between. Here the CDR3 DNA reads TGTGCCAGCAGTTTGGGGGGGGACGTTTCGGGCTACACCTTC. Protein sequence: CASSLGGDVSGYTF.

This clone was observed once. This chain links TRBV29-1 with TRBJ2-2, with TRBD2 identical over 7 bases. The CDR3 covers 13 residues. Germline V gene sequence: CDR1 SQVTM, CDR2 ANQGSEA. J lost 4 bases, V lost 6 bases, and 5 bases had no gene match. CDR3 region: CSVKSGGTGELFF. CDR3 coding DNA: TGCAGCGTGAAGTCGGGGGGCACCGGGGAGCTGTTTTTT.

V is TRBV7-9 and J is TRBJ2-1; D is perhaps TRBD2 (6 bases). This CDR3 comprises 13 residues. CDR1 is SEHNR and CDR2 is FQNEAQ in the germline V gene (reference sequence). V lost 5 bases, J lost 6 bases, and 11 bases lay in between. The CDR3 sequence: CASSTGLVNEQFF. Written as DNA, the CDR3 is TGTGCCAGCAGCACGGGACTGGTCAATGAGCAGTTCTTC. The variable domain in full, with the rest retrieved from reference TRBV7-9 and TRBJ2-1, is DTGVSQNPRHKITKRGQNVTFRCDPISEHNRLYWYRQTLGQGPEFLTYFQNEAQLEKSRLLSDRFSAERPKGSFSTLEIQRTEQGDSAMYLCASSTGLVNEQFFGPGTRLTVL.

This chain connects TRBV2 to TRBJ1-1; the match to TRBD1 covers 7 bases. V dropped 2 bases and J dropped 1; count of bases not matched to a gene: 1. CDR1 SNHLY and CDR2 FYNNEI come from the germline V gene. The length of the CDR3 is 14 residues. The CDR3 DNA is TGTGCCAGCAGTGAAAGGACAGGGAACACTGAAGCTTTCTTT. Its protein product is CASSERTGNTEAFF.

J is TRBJ2-7 and V is TRBV4-2, with a weak D call TRBD1 (6 bases). V lost 4 bases and J lost 2, with 15 bases in between. CDR3 length equals 15 residues. In germline, CDR1 is LGHNA, CDR2 YNFKEQ. In DNA, the CDR3 is TGTGCCAGCAGCCGCCGGGACCAGGGGCCCTACGAGCAGTACTTC. As protein: CASSRRDQGPYEQYF.

The chain employs TRBV5-1 and TRBJ1-2; unclear D gene. Germline V gene lookup returns CDR1 SGHRS and CDR2 YFSETQ. V was trimmed by 1 base and J by 7 bases, leaving 14 bases between them. This CDR3 is 14 amino acids long. CDR3 nucleotide sequence: TGCGCCAGCAGCTTGCTTACGAGCCATATTGGCTACACCTTC. The encoded protein is CASSLLTSHIGYTF.

As concerns this clone: This CDR3 is missing its conserved last phenylalanine or tryptophan, likely due to a read error. The limits of the CDR3 on the DNA are not certain, so only TCRdb's listed CDR3 is given. The CDR3 spells CASSSSGTSGVVV. The V gene is TRBV7-2, the J gene TRBJ2-3; the tabulated D call, TRBD2, remains unverified against the DNA. The germline CDR1 and CDR2 sequences are SGHTA and FQGNSA. A total of 13 residues make up the CDR3, ends included.

V gene TRBV6-5 combines with J gene TRBJ2-7; 9 bases agree with TRBD1. The V segment lost 8 bases and the J segment 6 bases; nucleotides outside the gene matches: 8. CDR1 MNHEY and CDR2 SVGAGI come from the germline V gene. This CDR3 is 13 amino acids long. The chain's CDR3 is CASQRDRVGEQYF. CDR3 DNA: TGTGCCAGCCAAAGGGACAGGGTGGGCGAGCAGTACTTC.

The genes are TRBV5-5 and TRBJ2-3; D is perhaps TRBD2 (6 bases). CDR1 and CDR2 from the germline V gene are SGHKS and YYEKEE (reference sequence). V lost 2 bases and J 0 bases, leaving 13 bases between the germline ends. The CDR3 length is 16 residues. The CDR3 loop reads CASSFPRESSTDTQYF. In nucleotides, the CDR3 is TGTGCCAGCAGCTTCCCCCGGGAGTCTAGCACAGATACGCAGTATTTT.

The CDR3 spells CSVRRQNTGELFF. DNA for the CDR3: TGCAGCGTCCGACGACAGAACACCGGGGAGCTGTTTTTT. The rearrangement uses TRBV29-1 and TRBJ2-2; D gene uncertain. The germline CDR1 and CDR2 sequences are SQVTM and ANQGSEA. CDR3 length: 13 amino acids. V lost 6 bases and J 1 base, leaving 9 bases between the germline ends.

The V call is TRBV28, the J call TRBJ1-2, with 8 bases matching TRBD1. CDR3 size: 13 residues. The germline gives CDR1 MDHEN, CDR2 SYDVKM. The V segment lost 7 bases and the J segment 2 bases; nucleotides outside the gene matches: 3. DNA for the CDR3: TGTGCCAGCACTAGGGACAGGAACTATGGCTACACCTTC. This sequence encodes CASTRDRNYGYTF.

The rearrangement joins TRBV27 to TRBJ2-7, with D unclear. Trimming took 1 base from V and 0 from J, leaving 28 bases between them. Germline V gene lookup returns CDR1 MNHEY and CDR2 SMNVEV (reference sequence). This CDR3 comprises 21 residues. CDR3 residues: CASSLWAPRRQSRSSSYEQYF. For the CDR3, the DNA is TGTGCCAGCAGTTTATGGGCCCCGAGACGCCAGTCACGATCAAGCTCCTACGAGCAGTACTTC.

The chain employs TRBV10-3 and TRBJ1-2; TRBD1 is a possible D gene (5 bases). Germline V gives CDR1 ENHRY, CDR2 SYGVKD. Trimming cost V 3 bases and J 8 bases, with 16 bases left between them. The CDR3 consists of 14 residues. CDR3: CAISDPVGGVGYTF. The CDR3 DNA is TGTGCCATCAGTGACCCCGTCGGAGGGGTGGGCTACACCTTC.

The chain links TRBV18 to TRBJ2-7; 8 bases line up with TRBD1. Germline V gives CDR1 KGHSH, CDR2 LQKENI. This CDR3 comprises 15 residues. V gave up 2 bases and J gave up 0 bases; unmatched junction bases: 3. The CDR3 reads CASSPSTGGSYEQYF. CDR3 in DNA: TGTGCCAGCTCACCATCTACAGGGGGCTCCTACGAGCAGTACTTC.

The J gene is TRBJ2-7, the V gene TRBV2; D unresolved. The CDR3 consists of 15 residues. The V gene's germline CDR1 is SNHLY and CDR2 FYNNEI. The V and J ends lost 2 bases and 3 bases respectively, with 14 bases between them. DNA of the CDR3: TGTGCCAGCAGTGAACAGTCCCTTGGTATCTACGAGCAGTACTTC. Translating it yields CASSEQSLGIYEQYF.

V usage is TRBV7-9 and J usage is TRBJ2-1; 15 positions match TRBD2. CDR3 length: 16 amino acids. Looked up from germline, CDR1 is SEHNR and CDR2 is FQNEAQ (reference sequence). Trimming took 4 bases from V and 2 from J; bases not matched to a gene: 0. CDR3 nucleotides: TGTGCCAGCAGCTGGACTAGCGGGAGGGCCTACAATGAGCAGTTCTTC. Translating gives CASSWTSGRAYNEQFF.

The V gene is TRBV7-8, the J gene TRBJ1-1, with D hard to call. The CDR3 sequence is 14 residues long. Trimming left V 5 bases short and J 0 bases short, with 10 bases between. The germline gives CDR1 SGHVS, CDR2 FQNEAQ. The CDR3 region has the DNA TGTGCCAGCAGCCCGGGAAGCCTGAACACTGAAGCTTTCTTT. This translates into CASSPGSLNTEAFF.

V gene TRBV5-1 combines with J gene TRBJ1-2; D unresolved. The CDR3 is 14 residues long. Germline CDR1 and CDR2: SGHRS and YFSETQ. V was cut by 0 bases and J by 1 base, with 7 bases left in between. In DNA, the CDR3 is TGCGCCAGCAGCTTGGAATCGAGTAACTATGGCTACACCTTC. This encodes CASSLESSNYGYTF.

The sample holds a few counts of this clone. The rearrangement joins TRBV6-5 to TRBJ2-3, with TRBD2 matching over 14 bases. CDR1 is MNHEY and CDR2 is SVGAGI in the germline V gene. The CDR3 sequence is 15 residues long. V trimming: 5 bases; J trimming: 8 bases; junction bases outside the gene matches: 6. CDR3 in amino acids: CASSQGLAGVGTQYF. CDR3 DNA: TGTGCCAGCAGTCAGGGACTAGCGGGAGTAGGTACGCAGTATTTT.

This clone showed up just once. V usage is TRBV5-4 and J usage is TRBJ1-6; TRBD1 might be the D (6 bases). The CDR3 runs 15 residues. Germline CDR1 SGHNT, CDR2 YYREEE (reference sequence). Trimming cost V 4 bases and J 7 bases, with 15 bases left between them. CDR3 in amino acids: CASSPGDTFNSPLHF. CDR3 DNA sequence: TGTGCCAGCAGCCCAGGGGATACCTTCAATTCACCCCTCCACTTT.

This clone was found a few times. V usage is TRBV10-3 and J usage is TRBJ2-3; 11 nucleotides align to TRBD2. Germline V gene data show CDR1 as ENHRY and CDR2 as SYGVKD. CDR3 length equals 20 residues. J gave up 0 bases and V 4 bases, and 15 bases lay outside the gene matches. The CDR3 is CAISGVAGGILSSSTDTQYF. CDR3 nucleotides: TGTGCCATCAGTGGTGTAGCGGGGGGGATTTTATCTTCTAGCACAGATACGCAGTATTTT.

CDR3 protein: CAISESGGKITGELFF. CDR3 in DNA: TGTGCCATCAGTGAGAGCGGGGGGAAGATCACCGGGGAGCTGTTTTTT. This chain joins TRBV10-3 and TRBJ2-2, with 9 positions matching TRBD2. V trimming: 2 bases; J trimming: 4 bases; junction bases outside the gene matches: 5. The length of the CDR3 is 16 residues. CDR1 ENHRY and CDR2 SYGVKD come from the germline V gene.

In its sample, this clone was seen once. The V and J genes are TRBV27 and TRBJ1-5; unclear D gene. Germline V gives CDR1 MNHEY, CDR2 SMNVEV (reference sequence). Trimming took 5 bases from V and 10 from J, leaving 18 bases between them. This CDR3 region has 14 residues. In DNA, the CDR3 is TGTGCCAGCAGTCTAGGACTTTCGGTCACACCCCAGCATTTT. This codes for CASSLGLSVTPQHF.